Listed below are T cell receptor beta chains from one sample, sequenced in a study of blood T cell repertoires in COVID-19. The repertoire was sequenced with immunoSEQ multiplex PCR; TCRdb's copy has only in-frame clones and lacks some. The sample yields 250,000 or so clones, approximately 86% seen once. The material sequenced was peripheral blood. The receptors here all came from a woman aged 70 to 79 with active or convalescent COVID-19. The CDR3 runs from the conserved cysteine through the conserved F or W. Fields, in order: CDR3 protein, CDR3 DNA, CDR3 length, V gene, clone size, J gene, D gene. The D gene is left open where the match is weak. Some rows have no size entry. The others give once, few or many, or a class for an expanded clone.

CAISDPLVGYTEAFF | TGTGCCATCAGTGATCCTCTGGTCGGGTACACTGAAGCTTTCTTT | 15 | TRBV10-3 | - | TRBJ1-1 | -
CATRTGNEKLFF | TGTGCCACCCGGACGGGGAATGAAAAACTGTTTTTT | 12 | TRBV15 | - | TRBJ1-4 | -
CASSQDRDEQFF | TGTGCCAGCAGTCAAGACAGGGATGAGCAGTTCTTC | 12 | TRBV12-3/TRBV12-4 | - | TRBJ2-1 | TRBD1
CASSLNRGPGELFF | TGTGCCAGCAGCCTTAACAGGGGGCCCGGGGAGCTGTTTTTT | 14 | TRBV3-1/TRBV3-2 | - | TRBJ2-2 | TRBD1
CASSDAAYNSPLHF | TGTGCCAGCAGTGATGCAGCCTATAATTCACCCCTCCACTTT | 14 | TRBV6-1 | few | TRBJ1-6 | -
CASSQDRAGGATDTQYF | TGTGCCAGCAGCCAAGATCGCGCAGGGGGTGCGACAGATACGCAGTATTTT | 17 | TRBV14 | - | TRBJ2-3 | TRBD1
CASSLNRGINEKLFF | TGTGCCAGCTCACTCAACAGGGGAATCAATGAAAAACTGTTTTTT | 15 | TRBV18 | - | TRBJ1-4 | TRBD1
CASSGGSSYEQYF | TGTGCCAGCAGTGGGGGGTCCTCCTACGAGCAGTACTTC | 13 | TRBV11-3 | - | TRBJ2-7 | -
CASSEGLGRNTEAFF | TGTGCCAGCAGCGAAGGTCTAGGCAGGAACACTGAAGCTTTCTTT | 15 | TRBV2 | few | TRBJ1-1 | -
CASKGGEEKLFF | TGTGCCAGCAAAGGGGGCGAAGAAAAACTGTTTTTT | 12 | TRBV6-6 | - | TRBJ1-4 | TRBD1
CASSLTGQRYSPLHF | TGTGCCAGCAGCTTGACAGGCCAAAGGTATTCACCCCTCCACTTT | 15 | TRBV7-3 | - | TRBJ1-6 | -
CASSKGTAGNEKLFF | TGTGCCAGCAGTAAAGGGACGGCGGGGAATGAAAAACTGTTTTTT | 15 | TRBV6-6 | - | TRBJ1-4 | -
CASSTRESYEQYF | TGTGCCAGCAGCACCAGGGAATCCTACGAGCAGTACTTC | 13 | TRBV7-2 | - | TRBJ2-7 | -
CASCPGTGMGTEAFF | TGCGCCAGTTGTCCCGGGACAGGAATGGGGACTGAAGCTTTCTTT | 15 | TRBV5-1 | - | TRBJ1-1 | TRBD1
CASSLGGNTGELFF | TGTGCCAGCAGCTTGGGAGGGAACACCGGGGAGCTGTTTTTT | 14 | TRBV5-5 | once | TRBJ2-2 | -
CASSLVAWESAFF | TGTGCCAGCAGCTTAGTTGCGTGGGAGTCGGCGTTTTTT | 13 | TRBV7-9 | - | TRBJ1-4 | -
CASSGGGGGADTQYF | TGTGCCAGCTCCGGTGGGGGCGGGGGGGCGGATACGCAGTATTTT | 15 | TRBV3-1/TRBV3-2 | - | TRBJ2-3 | TRBD2
CASSPGHTNPQPQHF | TGCGCCAGCAGCCCGGGACACACAAACCCCCAGCCCCAGCATTTT | 15 | TRBV5-1 | - | TRBJ1-5 | -
CASSLGGTGSYSNQPQHF | TGTGCCAGCAGCTTAGGGGGGACAGGGTCCTATAGCAATCAGCCCCAGCATTTT | 18 | TRBV7-2 | - | TRBJ1-5 | TRBD1
CASSPHRGENEQYF | TGTGCCAGCAGTCCCCACAGGGGGGAAAACGAGCAGTACTTC | 14 | TRBV6-5 | - | TRBJ2-7 | TRBD1
CASSTRQGSTDTQYF | TGTGCCAGTAGTACCCGACAGGGTAGCACAGATACGCAGTATTTT | 15 | TRBV19 | - | TRBJ2-3 | TRBD1
CASTEPGQGSTEAFF | TGCGCCAGCACCGAACCCGGACAGGGTTCCACTGAAGCTTTCTTT | 15 | TRBV10-2 | - | TRBJ1-1 | TRBD1
CASSFQRSPTYEQYF | TGTGCCAGCAGCTTCCAGCGGTCACCGACCTACGAGCAGTACTTC | 15 | TRBV7-2 | once | TRBJ2-7 | -
CASTLRDRWDSPLHF | TGTGCCAGCACCCTTCGGGACAGGTGGGATTCACCCCTCCACTTT | 15 | TRBV7-2 | - | TRBJ1-6 | TRBD1
CASSPENTQYF | TGTGCCAGCTCACCAGAGAATACGCAGTATTTT | 11 | TRBV18 | - | TRBJ2-3 | -
CASREKGFTYEQYF | TGTGCCAGCAGGGAAAAGGGGTTCACCTACGAGCAGTACTTC | 14 | TRBV5-8 | - | TRBJ2-7 | -
CASSYLPGQGVTGELFF | TGTGCCAGCAGTTACCTACCGGGACAGGGCGTAACCGGGGAGCTGTTTTTT | 17 | TRBV6-2/TRBV6-3 | - | TRBJ2-2 | TRBD1
CASRDSGNAGALHF | TGTGCCAGCAGAGACTCGGGAAACGCAGGGGCCCTCCACTTT | 14 | TRBV9 | - | TRBJ1-6 | -
CASTPRGDLYNEQFF | TGTGCCAGCACACCTCGGGGGGACCTCTACAATGAGCAGTTCTTC | 15 | TRBV19 | - | TRBJ2-1 | TRBD2
CASSLGARFSPGYEQYF | TGCGCCAGCAGCTTGGGGGCACGGTTCTCCCCCGGCTACGAGCAGTACTTC | 17 | TRBV5-1 | - | TRBJ2-7 | -
CASSLSELGTGDYEQYF | TGTGCCAGCAGCTTAAGTGAACTCGGGACAGGAGACTACGAGCAGTACTTC | 17 | TRBV11-2 | - | TRBJ2-7 | TRBD1
CATAQGNTGELFF | TGTGCTACCGCCCAGGGGAACACCGGGGAGCTGTTTTTT | 13 | TRBV10-3 | - | TRBJ2-2 | -
CASSSGTGKDTQYF | TGTGCCAGCAGCTCCGGGACAGGGAAAGATACGCAGTATTTT | 14 | TRBV7-8 | - | TRBJ2-3 | TRBD1
CASSLVGGAEAFF | TGTGCCAGCAGTTTAGTAGGGGGAGCTGAGGCTTTCTTT | 13 | TRBV12-3/TRBV12-4 | - | TRBJ1-1 | -
CASSLYAGNTIYF | TGTGCCAGCAGCTTGTATGCTGGAAACACCATATATTTT | 13 | TRBV11-2 | - | TRBJ1-3 | -
CASSFPGGRNEQFF | TGTGCCAGTTCCTTTCCGGGGGGGCGAAATGAGCAGTTCTTC | 14 | TRBV19 | - | TRBJ2-1 | TRBD2
CASSMRTQLTINRGNKNIQYF | TGTGCCAGTAGTATGAGAACCCAACTCACGATAAACCGGGGAAACAAAAACATTCAGTACTTC | 21 | TRBV19 | - | TRBJ2-4 | -
CASSSEGDPRSGYTF | TGCGCCAGCAGCTCAGAGGGGGACCCCCGGTCTGGCTACACCTTC | 15 | TRBV5-1 | - | TRBJ1-2 | -
CASSEVGGHGSYNSPLHF | TGTGCCAGCAGTGAAGTGGGGGGGCACGGTTCCTATAATTCACCCCTCCACTTT | 18 | TRBV6-1 | - | TRBJ1-6 | -
CSVVRGNEAFF | TGCAGCGTTGTGCGAGGGAATGAAGCTTTCTTT | 11 | TRBV29-1 | - | TRBJ1-1 | -
CASSAPEGAGNTIYF | TGTGCCAGCAGCGCTCCCGAGGGAGCGGGAAACACCATATATTTT | 15 | TRBV9 | - | TRBJ1-3 | -
CASSFGGAYNEQFF | TGTGCCAGCAGCTTTGGGGGGGCCTACAATGAGCAGTTCTTC | 14 | TRBV7-2 | - | TRBJ2-1 | TRBD2
CASSTPPAGGVDSNQPQHF | TGTGCCAGTAGTACCCCTCCGGCCGGAGGGGTCGATAGCAATCAGCCCCAGCATTTT | 19 | TRBV19 | - | TRBJ1-5 | -
CASSGPGRVEGNEQFF | TGTGCCAGCAGTGGGCCAGGCAGGGTGGAGGGGAATGAGCAGTTCTTC | 16 | TRBV6-1 | - | TRBJ2-1 | -
CASSPDRDRAFF | TGTGCCAGCAGCCCGGACAGGGATCGAGCTTTCTTT | 12 | TRBV6-5 | once | TRBJ1-1 | TRBD1
CSAMTAEAFF | TGCAGCGCCATGACAGCTGAAGCTTTCTTT | 10 | TRBV29-1 | - | TRBJ1-1 | -
CASSRAGQIYEQYF | TGCGCCAGCAGCCGGGCGGGACAGATATACGAGCAGTACTTC | 14 | TRBV5-1 | - | TRBJ2-7 | -
CASSIQGARFTEAFF | TGTGCCAGTAGTATACAGGGGGCGCGGTTCACTGAAGCTTTCTTT | 15 | TRBV19 | - | TRBJ1-1 | TRBD1
CATSDFPPGTQYF | TGTGCCACCAGTGATTTCCCCCCAGGTACGCAGTATTTT | 13 | TRBV24-1 | - | TRBJ2-3 | -
CASRVGAGRQETQYF | TGTGCCAGCAGGGTAGGAGCGGGGAGGCAAGAGACCCAGTACTTC | 15 | TRBV2 | - | TRBJ2-5 | TRBD2